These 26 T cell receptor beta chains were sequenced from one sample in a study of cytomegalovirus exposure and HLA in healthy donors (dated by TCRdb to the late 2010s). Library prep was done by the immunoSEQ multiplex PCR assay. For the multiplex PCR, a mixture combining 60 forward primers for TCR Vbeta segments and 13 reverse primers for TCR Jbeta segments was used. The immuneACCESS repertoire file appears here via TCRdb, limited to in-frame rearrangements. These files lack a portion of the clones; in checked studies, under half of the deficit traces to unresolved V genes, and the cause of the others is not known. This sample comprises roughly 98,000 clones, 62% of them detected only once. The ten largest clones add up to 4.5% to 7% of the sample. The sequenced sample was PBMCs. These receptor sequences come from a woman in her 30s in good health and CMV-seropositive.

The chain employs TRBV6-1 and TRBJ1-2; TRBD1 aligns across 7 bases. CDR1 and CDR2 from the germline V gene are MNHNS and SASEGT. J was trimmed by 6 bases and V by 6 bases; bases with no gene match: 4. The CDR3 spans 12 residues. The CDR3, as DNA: TGTGCCAGCAGGGCAGGGGGGCATGGCTACACCTTC. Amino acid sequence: CASRAGGHGYTF.

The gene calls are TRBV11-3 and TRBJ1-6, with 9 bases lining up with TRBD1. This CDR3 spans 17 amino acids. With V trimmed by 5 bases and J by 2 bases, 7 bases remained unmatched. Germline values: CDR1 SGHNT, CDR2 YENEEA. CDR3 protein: CASSLRQGVTYNSPLHF. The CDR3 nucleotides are TGTGCCAGCAGCCTAAGACAGGGGGTTACCTATAATTCACCCCTCCACTTT.

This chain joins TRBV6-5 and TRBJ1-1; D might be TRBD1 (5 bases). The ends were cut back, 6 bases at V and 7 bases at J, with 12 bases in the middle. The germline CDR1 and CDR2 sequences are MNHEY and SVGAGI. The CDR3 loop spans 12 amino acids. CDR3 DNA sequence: TGTGCCAGCAGCCGCGCGGGGGGTGAAGCTTTCTTT. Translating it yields CASSRAGGEAFF.

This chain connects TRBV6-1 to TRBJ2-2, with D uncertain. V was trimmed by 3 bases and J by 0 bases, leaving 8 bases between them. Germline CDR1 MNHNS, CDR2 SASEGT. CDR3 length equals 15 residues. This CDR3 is CASSDHGANTGELFF. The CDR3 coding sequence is TGTGCCAGCAGTGATCACGGAGCGAACACCGGGGAGCTGTTTTTT.

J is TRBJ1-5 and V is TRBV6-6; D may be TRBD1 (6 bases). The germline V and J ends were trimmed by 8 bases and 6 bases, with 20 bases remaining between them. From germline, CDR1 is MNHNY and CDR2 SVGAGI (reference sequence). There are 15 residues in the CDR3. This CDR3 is CASARSGGALQPQHF. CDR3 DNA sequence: TGTGCCAGCGCCCGGTCGGGGGGGGCGCTTCAGCCCCAGCATTTT.

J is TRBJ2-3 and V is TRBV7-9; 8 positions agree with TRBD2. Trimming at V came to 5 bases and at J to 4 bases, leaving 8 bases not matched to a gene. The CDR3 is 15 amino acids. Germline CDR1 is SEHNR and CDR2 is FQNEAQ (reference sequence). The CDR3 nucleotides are TGTGCCAGCAGCGCACCGGGACTAGGGTCAGATACGCAGTATTTT. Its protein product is CASSAPGLGSDTQYF. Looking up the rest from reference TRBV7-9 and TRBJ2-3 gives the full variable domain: DTGVSQNPRHKITKRGQNVTFRCDPISEHNRLYWYRQTLGQGPEFLTYFQNEAQLEKSRLLSDRFSAERPKGSFSTLEIQRTEQGDSAMYLCASSAPGLGSDTQYFGPGTRLTVL.

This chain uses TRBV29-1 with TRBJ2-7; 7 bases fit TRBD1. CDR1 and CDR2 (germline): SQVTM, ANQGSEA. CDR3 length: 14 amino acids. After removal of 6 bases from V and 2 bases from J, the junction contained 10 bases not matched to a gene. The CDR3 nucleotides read TGCAGCGTGGATGACAGGGAGAAGGCCTACGAGCAGTACTTC. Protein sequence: CSVDDREKAYEQYF.

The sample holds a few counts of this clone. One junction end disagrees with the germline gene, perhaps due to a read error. The CDR3, as DNA: TGTTCCAGCAGCCTGAGACAGGGAGTAGGGACTGAAGCTTTCTTT. Amino acids: CSSSLRQGVGTEAFF. The genes are TRBV7-9 and TRBJ1-1, with 7 bases identical to TRBD1. CDR3 length: 15 residues. The germline V gene encodes CDR1 SEHNR and CDR2 FQNEAQ (reference sequence).

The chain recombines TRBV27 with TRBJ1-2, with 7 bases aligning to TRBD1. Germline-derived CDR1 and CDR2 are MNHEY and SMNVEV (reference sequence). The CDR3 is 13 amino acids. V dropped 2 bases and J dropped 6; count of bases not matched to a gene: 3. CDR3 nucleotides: TGTGCCAGCAGTTTAGGGACAGCAAATGGCTACACCTTC. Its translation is CASSLGTANGYTF.

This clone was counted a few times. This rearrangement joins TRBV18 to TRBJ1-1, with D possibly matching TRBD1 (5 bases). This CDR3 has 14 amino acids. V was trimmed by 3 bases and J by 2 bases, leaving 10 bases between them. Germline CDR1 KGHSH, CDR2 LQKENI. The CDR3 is CASSPTGGNTEAFF. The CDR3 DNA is TGTGCCAGCTCACCCACGGGGGGTAACACTGAAGCTTTCTTT.

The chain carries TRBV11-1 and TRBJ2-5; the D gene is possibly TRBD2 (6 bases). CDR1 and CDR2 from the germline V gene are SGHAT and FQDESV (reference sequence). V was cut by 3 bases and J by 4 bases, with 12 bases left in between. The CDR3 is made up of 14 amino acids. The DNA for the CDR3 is TGTGCCAGCAGCTTGACTAGTTTGAGAGAGACCCAGTACTTC. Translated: CASSLTSLRETQYF.

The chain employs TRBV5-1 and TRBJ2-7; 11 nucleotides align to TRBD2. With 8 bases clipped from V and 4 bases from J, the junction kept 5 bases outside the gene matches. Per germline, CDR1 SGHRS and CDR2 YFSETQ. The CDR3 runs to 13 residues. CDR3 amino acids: CASTGTSGYEQYF. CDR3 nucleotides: TGCGCCAGTACCGGGACTAGCGGATACGAGCAGTACTTC.

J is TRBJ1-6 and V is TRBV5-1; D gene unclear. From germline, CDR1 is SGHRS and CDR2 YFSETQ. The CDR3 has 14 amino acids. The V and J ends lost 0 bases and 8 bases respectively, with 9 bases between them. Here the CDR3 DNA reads TGCGCCAGCAGCTTGGGAGTCCCTCATTCACCCCTCCACTTT. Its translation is CASSLGVPHSPLHF. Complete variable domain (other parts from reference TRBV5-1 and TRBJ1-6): KAGVTQTPRYLIKTRGQQVTLSCSPISGHRSVSWYQQTPGQGLQFLFEYFSETQRNKGNFPGRFSGRQFSNSRSEMNVSTLELGDSALYLCASSLGVPHSPLHFGNGTRLTVT.

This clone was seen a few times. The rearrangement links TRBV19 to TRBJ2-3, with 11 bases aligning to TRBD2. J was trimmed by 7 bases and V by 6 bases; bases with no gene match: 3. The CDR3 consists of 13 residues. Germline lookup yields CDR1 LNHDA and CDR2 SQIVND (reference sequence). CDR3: CASRRTSGYTQYF. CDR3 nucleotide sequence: TGTGCCAGTAGGCGGACTAGCGGGTATACGCAGTATTTT.

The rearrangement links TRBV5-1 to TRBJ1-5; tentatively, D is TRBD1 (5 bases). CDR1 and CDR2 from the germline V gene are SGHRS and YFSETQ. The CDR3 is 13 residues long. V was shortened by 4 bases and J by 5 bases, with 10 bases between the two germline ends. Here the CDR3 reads CASSPTTDQPQHF. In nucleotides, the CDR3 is TGCGCCAGCAGCCCAACGACAGATCAGCCCCAGCATTTT.

This CDR3 is CASSPTVTGLAYGYTF. In nucleotides, the CDR3 is TGTGCCAGCAGCCCAACCGTCACAGGGCTTGCCTATGGCTACACCTTC. The chain joins TRBV9 to TRBJ1-2; D perhaps matches TRBD1 (6 bases). The germline V gene has CDR1 SGDLS and CDR2 YYNGEE. CDR3 length: 16 residues. Trimming shortened V by 4 bases and J by 4 bases, and 20 bases separated the two germline ends.

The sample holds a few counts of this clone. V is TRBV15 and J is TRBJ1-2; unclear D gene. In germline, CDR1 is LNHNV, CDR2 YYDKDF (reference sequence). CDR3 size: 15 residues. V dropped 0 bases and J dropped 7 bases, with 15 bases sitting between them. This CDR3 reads CATSRDLEVLGGYTF. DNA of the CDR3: TGTGCCACCAGCAGAGATCTCGAGGTTCTCGGTGGCTACACCTTC.

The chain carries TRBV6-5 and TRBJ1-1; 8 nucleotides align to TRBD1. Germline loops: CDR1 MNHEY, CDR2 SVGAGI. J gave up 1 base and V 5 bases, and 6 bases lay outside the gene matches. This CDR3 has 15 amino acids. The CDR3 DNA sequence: TGTGCCAGCAGTCCGGACAGGGAGGGGAACACTGAAGCTTTCTTT. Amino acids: CASSPDREGNTEAFF.

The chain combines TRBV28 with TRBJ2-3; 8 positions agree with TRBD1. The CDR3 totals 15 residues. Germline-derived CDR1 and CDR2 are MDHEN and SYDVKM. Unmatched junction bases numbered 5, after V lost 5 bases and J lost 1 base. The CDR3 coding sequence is TGTGCCAGCAGTACGACAGGGGTCCGCACAGATACGCAGTATTTT. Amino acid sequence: CASSTTGVRTDTQYF.

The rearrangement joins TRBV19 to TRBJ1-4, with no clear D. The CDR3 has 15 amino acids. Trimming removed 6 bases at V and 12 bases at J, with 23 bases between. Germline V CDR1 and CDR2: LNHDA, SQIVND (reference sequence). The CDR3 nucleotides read TGTGCCAGTAGGCTTGGACGAACAAGGGAGTCGGAACTGTTTTTT. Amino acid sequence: CASRLGRTRESELFF.

The DNA of the CDR3 is TGTGCCAGCAGCCCCGGGACAGGGGAGGTGTGGGAGCAGTACTTC. Protein sequence: CASSPGTGEVWEQYF. This chain uses TRBV7-6 with TRBJ2-7, with 10 bases matching TRBD1. Per the germline V gene, CDR1 is SGHVS and CDR2 is FNYEAQ. J gave up 7 bases and V 5 bases, and 11 bases lay outside the gene matches. The CDR3 sequence is 15 residues long.

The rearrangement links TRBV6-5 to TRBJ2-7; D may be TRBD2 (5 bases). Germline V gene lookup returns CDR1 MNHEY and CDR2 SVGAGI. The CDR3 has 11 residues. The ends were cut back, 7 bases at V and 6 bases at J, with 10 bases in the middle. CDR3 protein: CASNRGFEQYF. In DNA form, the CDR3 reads TGTGCCAGCAACCGAGGGTTCGAGCAGTACTTC.

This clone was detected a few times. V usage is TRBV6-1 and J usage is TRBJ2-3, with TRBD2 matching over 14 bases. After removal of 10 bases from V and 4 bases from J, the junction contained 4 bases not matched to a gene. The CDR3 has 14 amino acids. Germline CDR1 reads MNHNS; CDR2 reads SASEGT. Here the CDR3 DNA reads TGTGCCACCCAGGGACTAGCGGGGGCAGATACGCAGTATTTT. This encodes CATQGLAGADTQYF.

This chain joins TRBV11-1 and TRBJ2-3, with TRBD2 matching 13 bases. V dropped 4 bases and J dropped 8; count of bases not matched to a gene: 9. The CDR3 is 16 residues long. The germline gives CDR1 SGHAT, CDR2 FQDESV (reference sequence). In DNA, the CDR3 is TGTGCCAGCAGCTCGGGTTATGGACTAGCGGGGGTTACGCAGTATTTT. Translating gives CASSSGYGLAGVTQYF. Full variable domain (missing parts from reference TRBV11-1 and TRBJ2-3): EAEVAQSPRYKITEKSQAVAFWCDPISGHATLYWYRQILGQGPELLVQFQDESVVDDSQLPKDRFSAERLKGVDSTLKIQPAELGDSAMYLCASSSGYGLAGVTQYFGPGTRLTVL.

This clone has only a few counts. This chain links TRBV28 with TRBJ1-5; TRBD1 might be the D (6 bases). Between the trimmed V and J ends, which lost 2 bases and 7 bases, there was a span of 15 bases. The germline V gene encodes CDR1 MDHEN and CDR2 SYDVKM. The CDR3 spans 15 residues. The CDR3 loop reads CASSLGNRVYQPQHF. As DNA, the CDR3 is TGTGCCAGCAGTTTAGGAAACAGGGTGTACCAGCCCCAGCATTTT.

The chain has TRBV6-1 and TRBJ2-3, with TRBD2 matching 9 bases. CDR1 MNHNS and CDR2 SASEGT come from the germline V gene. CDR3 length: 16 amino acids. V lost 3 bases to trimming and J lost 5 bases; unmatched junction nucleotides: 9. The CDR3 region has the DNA TGTGCCAGCAGTGAGGCGGCGGGGGGGCAGGTAGATACGCAGTATTTT. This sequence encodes CASSEAAGGQVDTQYF.